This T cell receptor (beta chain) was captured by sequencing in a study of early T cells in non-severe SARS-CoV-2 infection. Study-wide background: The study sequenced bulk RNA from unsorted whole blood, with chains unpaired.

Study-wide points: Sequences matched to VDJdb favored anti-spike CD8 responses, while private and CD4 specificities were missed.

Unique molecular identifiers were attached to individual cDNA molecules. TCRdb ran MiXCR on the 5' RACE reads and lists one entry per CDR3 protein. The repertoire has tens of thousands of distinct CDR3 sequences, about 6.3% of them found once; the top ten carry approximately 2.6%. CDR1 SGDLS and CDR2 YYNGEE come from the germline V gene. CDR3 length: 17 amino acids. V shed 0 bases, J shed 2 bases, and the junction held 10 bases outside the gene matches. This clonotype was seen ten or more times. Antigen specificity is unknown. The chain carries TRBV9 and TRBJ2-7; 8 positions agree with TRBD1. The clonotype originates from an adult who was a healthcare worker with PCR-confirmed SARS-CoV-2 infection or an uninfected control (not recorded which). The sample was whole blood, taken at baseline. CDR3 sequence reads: CASSVARDRRDPYEQYF. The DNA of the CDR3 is TGTGCCAGCAGCGTAGCCCGGGACAGGCGCGACCCCTACGAGCAGTACTTC.